Listed below are T cell receptor beta chains from one sample, sequenced in a study of blood T cells in healthy people across ages. TCRdb analysed the 5' RACE reads with MiXCR anew, one entry per CDR3 protein. This table holds 650,000 to 950,000 distinct CDR3 sequences, roughly 44% found once. The sample consisted of blood. The receptors originated from a man in his 60s in good health. The CDR3 runs from the conserved cysteine through the conserved F or W. A D gene is named only where the DNA matches it firmly. Part of the rows lack a size; the others show once, few, many or a class for expanded clones.

d_call j_call clone_size v_call cdr3_nt cdr3_aa
. TRBJ1-3 few TRBV3-1 TGTGCCAGCAGCCCCGGGGTCTCTGGAAACACCATATATTTT CASSPGVSGNTIYF
. TRBJ2-7 few TRBV4-1 TGCGCCAGCAGCCAAGGTGGAGAGTACGAGCAGTACTTC CASSQGGEYEQYF
. TRBJ2-7 . TRBV20-1 TGCAGTGCCCCACAACCGGACAATCCCTACGAGCAGTACTTC CSAPQPDNPYEQYF
TRBD1 TRBJ2-7 few TRBV4-3 TGCGCCAGCAGCTCTCCGACCCGGGACAGAAGTACCTACGAGCAGTACTTC CASSSPTRDRSTYEQYF
TRBD1 TRBJ1-1 . TRBV7-9 TGTGCCAGCAGCTTGGGACAGCCTATGAACACTGAAGCTTTCTTT CASSLGQPMNTEAFF
TRBD1 TRBJ2-1 . TRBV6-1 TGTGCCAGCAGTCTTGGACAGGGGGTTCCTTACAATGAGCAGTTCTTC CASSLGQGVPYNEQFF
. TRBJ2-7 . TRBV7-2 TGTGCCAGCAGCTGGGGGGTGAGTAGCCGATTGGAGCAGTACTTC CASSWGVSSRLEQYF
TRBD1 TRBJ1-1 few TRBV27 TGTGCCAGCAGTTTATCGCCCTACACCACAGGGGGCCGGAACACTGAAGCTTTCTTT CASSLSPYTTGGRNTEAFF
TRBD1 TRBJ1-2 many TRBV20-1 TGCAGTGCTATCCGACCCCAGGACAGGAGCATCCGAGGCACCTTC CSAIRPQDRSIRGTF
. TRBJ2-3 few TRBV6-1 TGTGCCAGCAGAAACAAGGGAGATACGCAGTATTTT CASRNKGDTQYF
. TRBJ2-1 . TRBV29-1 TGCAGCGTTGACTACTACAATGAGCAGTTCTTC CSVDYYNEQFF
TRBD1 TRBJ1-5 . TRBV3-1 TGTGCCAGCAGCAACAGGGGGCGAGGACAGCCCCAGCATTTT CASSNRGRGQPQHF
TRBD2 TRBJ2-3 few TRBV7-2 TGTGCCAGCAGCCCACAGAGAAGCGGGGGGGACACAGATACGCAGTATTTT CASSPQRSGGDTDTQYF
. TRBJ1-6 . TRBV4-3 TGCGCCAGCAGCCAAGAGGCGGCAATGTATAATTCACCCCTCCACTTT CASSQEAAMYNSPLHF
. TRBJ2-7 . TRBV2 TGTGCCAGCAGATCAAAGACCGGGAAGCTCTCCTACGAGCAGTACTTC CASRSKTGKLSYEQYF
TRBD1 TRBJ2-7 many TRBV6-2/TRBV6-3 TGTGCCAGCAGTTACTCAACAGGGGCCGAGCAGTACTTC CASSYSTGAEQYF
. TRBJ2-7 . TRBV29-1 TGCAGCGCTCTCCCGATGAGCTCCTACAATGAGCAGTACTTC CSALPMSSYNEQYF
. TRBJ2-5 . TRBV6-6 TGTGCCAGCAGTAGACTCACACAAGAGACCCAGTACTTC CASSRLTQETQYF
TRBD2 TRBJ2-1 few TRBV28 TGTGCCAGCAGTTCAAGACTAGCGGGGGGGCCGGATGAGCAGTTCTTC CASSSRLAGGPDEQFF
TRBD2 TRBJ2-7 . TRBV6-2/TRBV6-3 TGTGCCAGCAGTACCGACCTCCTAGCGGGGGGGTCCGAGCAGTACTTC CASSTDLLAGGSEQYF
TRBD1 TRBJ1-2 . TRBV6-5 TGTGCCAGCACCGCGGGACAGTCCTATGGCTACACCTTC CASTAGQSYGYTF
TRBD1 TRBJ2-7 . TRBV11-1 TGTGCCAGCAGCTTGTTTCGGGACAGGGTCTACGAGCAGTACTTC CASSLFRDRVYEQYF
TRBD2 TRBJ2-7 . TRBV6-1 TGTGCCAGCAGTAGTCTAGCGGGGGCCCACAATGAGCAGTACTTC CASSSLAGAHNEQYF